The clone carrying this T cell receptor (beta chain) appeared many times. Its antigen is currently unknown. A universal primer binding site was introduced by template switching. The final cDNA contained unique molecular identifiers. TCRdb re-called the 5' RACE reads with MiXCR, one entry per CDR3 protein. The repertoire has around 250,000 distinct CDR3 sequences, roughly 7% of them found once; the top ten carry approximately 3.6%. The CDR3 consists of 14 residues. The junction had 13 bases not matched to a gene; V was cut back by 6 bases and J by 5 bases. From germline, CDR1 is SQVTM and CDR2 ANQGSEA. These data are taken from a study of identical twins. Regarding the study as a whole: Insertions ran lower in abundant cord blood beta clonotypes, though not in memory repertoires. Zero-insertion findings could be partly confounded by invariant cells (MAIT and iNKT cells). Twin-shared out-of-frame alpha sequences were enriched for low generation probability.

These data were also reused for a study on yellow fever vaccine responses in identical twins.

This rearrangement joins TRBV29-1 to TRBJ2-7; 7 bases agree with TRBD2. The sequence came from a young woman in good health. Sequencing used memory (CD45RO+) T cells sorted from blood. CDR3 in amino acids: CSVGGAAGVNEQYF. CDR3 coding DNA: TGCAGCGTCGGGGGAGCGGCGGGAGTCAACGAGCAGTACTTC.